This TCR beta chain appears in the sequencing data of a study of shared clonotypes between healthy human individuals. The study's findings and limits: Tissue TCR repertoires likely differ from these blood-only repertoires.

Turning to this clone: What it binds is not known. Within the sample, other DNA sequences also encode this same CDR3.

Germline V lookup: CDR1 LNHDA, CDR2 SQIVND (reference sequence). The V end lost 1 base, the J end lost 0 bases, and 7 bases lay between the germline ends. The CDR3 consists of 15 residues. Deep-level settings were used for running the assay. The assay was immunoSEQ multiplex PCR, and TCRdb's table has in-frame clones only and misses some. The sample contains about 600,000 clones, approximately 97% of which appear only once. This clonotype was obtained from a woman aged 30 to 39 in good health. The sequenced sample consisted of naive CD4+ T cells sorted from blood. Documented subset: CD45RA+ positively selected. This chain uses TRBV19 with TRBJ1-5; D call uncertain. The CDR3 loop reads CASSIGGISNQPQHF. CDR3 coding DNA: TGTGCCAGTAGTATAGGGGGAATTAGCAATCAGCCCCAGCATTTT. Full variable domain (outside the CDR3, taken from reference TRBV19 and TRBJ1-5): DGGITQSPKYLFRKEGQNVTLSCEQNLNHDAMYWYRQDPGQGLRLIYYSQIVNDFQKGDIAEGYSVSREKKESFPLTVTSAQKNPTAFYLCASSIGGISNQPQHFGDGTRLSIL.